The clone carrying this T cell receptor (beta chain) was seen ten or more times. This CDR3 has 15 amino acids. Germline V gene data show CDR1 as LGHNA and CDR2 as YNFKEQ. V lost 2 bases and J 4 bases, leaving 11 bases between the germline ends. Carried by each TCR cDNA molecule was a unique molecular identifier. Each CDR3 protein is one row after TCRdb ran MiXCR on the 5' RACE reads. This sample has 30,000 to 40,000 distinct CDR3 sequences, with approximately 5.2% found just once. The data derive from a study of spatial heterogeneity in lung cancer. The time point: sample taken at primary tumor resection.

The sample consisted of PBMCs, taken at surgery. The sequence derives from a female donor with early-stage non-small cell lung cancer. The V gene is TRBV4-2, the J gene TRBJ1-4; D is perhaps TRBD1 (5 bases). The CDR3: CASSQLRGDNEKLFF. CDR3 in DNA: TGTGCCAGCAGCCAATTAAGAGGGGATAATGAAAAACTGTTTTTT.